This T cell receptor (beta chain) was recovered during a study of cytomegalovirus exposure and HLA in healthy donors. Whole-study results and caveats: In vitro work confirmed that a few CMV-associated chains recognize CMV antigens.

The PCR used 60 Vbeta and 13 Jbeta primers. Measured with immunoSEQ multiplex PCR; TCRdb has only the in-frame clones, and not every one. Counted here are 110,000 or so clones, roughly 13% occurring once; the ten biggest clones make up approximately 16%. V lost 5 bases, J lost 4 bases, and 16 bases stayed unmatched. CDR1 LNHDA and CDR2 SQIVND come from the germline V gene (reference sequence). This CDR3 is 17 amino acids long. On this clone itself: What it binds is unknown.

The V and J genes are TRBV19 and TRBJ1-1; TRBD1 matches 7 bases. This clonotype originated in a man in his forties in good health and CMV-seropositive. The specimen was PBMCs. This CDR3 is CASSGRGVDVSATEAFF. In DNA, the CDR3 is TGTGCCAGTAGTGGCAGGGGGGTAGATGTTTCGGCCACTGAAGCTTTCTTT.